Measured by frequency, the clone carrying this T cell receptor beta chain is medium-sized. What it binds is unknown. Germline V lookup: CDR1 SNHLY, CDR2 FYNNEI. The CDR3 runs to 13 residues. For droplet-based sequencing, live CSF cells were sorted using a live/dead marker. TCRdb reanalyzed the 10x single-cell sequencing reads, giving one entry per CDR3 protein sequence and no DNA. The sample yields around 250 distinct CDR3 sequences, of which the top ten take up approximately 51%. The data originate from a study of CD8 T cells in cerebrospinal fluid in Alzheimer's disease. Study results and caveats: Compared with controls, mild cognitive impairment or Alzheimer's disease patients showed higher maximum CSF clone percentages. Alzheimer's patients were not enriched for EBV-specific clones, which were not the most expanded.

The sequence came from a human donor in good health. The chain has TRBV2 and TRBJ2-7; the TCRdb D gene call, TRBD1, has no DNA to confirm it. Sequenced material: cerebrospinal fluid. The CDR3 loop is CASRVDNSYEQYF.